The present entry profiles one T cell receptor beta chain with its context. Its antigen is unidentified. These data originate in a study of T cell responses to AZD1222 COVID-19 vaccine. Overall study: Pooling of second doses given at about 4 or about 12 weeks was done.

The assay was immunoSEQ multiplex PCR, and TCRdb's table has in-frame clones only and misses some. Of under 150,000 clones listed, roughly 90% are singletons. Study results and limitations: Repertoires were collected only later (after the peak T cell response had occurred).

V was shortened by 7 bases and J by 6 bases, with 9 bases between the two germline ends. The CDR3 runs 10 residues. Germline V CDR1 and CDR2: SQVTM, ANQGSEA. The clonotype was recovered from an adult in good health. The V gene is TRBV29-1, the J gene TRBJ1-2; tentative D call: TRBD1 (6 bases). Sequenced here: peripheral blood, sampled on day 0 of AZD1222 vaccination. CDR3 sequence reads: CSDHRDGYTF. CDR3 DNA sequence: TGCAGCGACCACAGGGATGGCTACACCTTC. The whole variable domain, remainder taken from reference TRBV29-1 and TRBJ1-2, is SAVISQKPSRDICQRGTSLTIQCQVDSQVTMMFWYRQQPGQSLTLIATANQGSEATYESGFVIDKFPISRPNLTFSTLTVSNMSPEDSSIYLCSDHRDGYTFGSGTRLTVV.